This passage covers 8 T cell receptor beta chains from one sample sequenced in a study of blood T cell repertoires in COVID-19. TCRdb's table, derived via immunoSEQ multiplex PCR, lists solely in-frame clones and lacks some. The sample consists of some 300,000 clones, 90% of them appearing once. Sequencing was done on a sample of peripheral blood. These TCRs come from a woman aged 50 to 60 with COVID-19, enrolled during active disease.

This clone was counted a single time. The chain links TRBV30 to TRBJ2-7; 9 bases are a match to TRBD1. The trim removed 3 bases at V and 5 bases at J, leaving 11 bases unmatched. Germline V lookup: CDR1 GTSNPN, CDR2 SVGIG (reference sequence). The CDR3 loop spans 15 amino acids. CDR3 protein: CAWSRPGTGNNEQYF. CDR3 in DNA: TGTGCCTGGAGCCGTCCCGGGACAGGGAACAACGAGCAGTACTTC.

This clone was detected only once. The rearrangement uses TRBV18 and TRBJ2-7; the D gene is possibly TRBD2 (7 bases). Germline values: CDR1 KGHSH, CDR2 LQKENI. The CDR3 length is 15 residues. V shed 1 base and J shed 6 bases, with 16 bases lying between them. In nucleotides, the CDR3 is TGTGCCAGCTCACCACTAGGGGGACTAACTGGCGAGCAGTACTTC. Amino acid sequence: CASSPLGGLTGEQYF.

This clone was observed a single time. J is TRBJ1-5 and V is TRBV30, with D perhaps TRBD1 (6 bases). Deletions cut 2 bases from V and 2 bases from J, with 22 bases between. The germline V gene encodes CDR1 GTSNPN and CDR2 SVGIG (reference sequence). The CDR3 runs to 18 residues. The CDR3 loop reads CAWSIRDTFFTGNQPQHF. In DNA, the CDR3 is TGTGCCTGGAGTATCCGGGACACTTTCTTTACGGGCAATCAGCCCCAGCATTTT.

This chain connects TRBV14 to TRBJ1-1, with 7 bases identical to TRBD1. Germline CDR1 reads SGHDN; CDR2 reads FVKESK. The J segment lost 2 bases and the V segment lost 5 bases, leaving 8 bases of the junction unmatched. CDR3 length: 15 amino acids. CDR3 residues: CASSIRQGPNTEAFF. CDR3 coding DNA: TGTGCCAGCAGCATCCGACAGGGCCCAAACACTGAAGCTTTCTTT.

The chain carries TRBV7-9 and TRBJ1-1; D ambiguous. CDR3 length: 12 residues. V was trimmed by 4 bases and J by 9 bases, leaving 12 bases between them. Germline V gene lookup returns CDR1 SEHNR and CDR2 FQNEAQ (reference sequence). The CDR3 sequence is CASSSGKGQAFF. In DNA form, the CDR3 reads TGTGCCAGCAGCTCCGGGAAGGGCCAAGCTTTCTTT.

Details on this clone: The sample carries other DNA sequences with the same CDR3. The CDR3 protein is CASSPDSYGYTF. The CDR3, as DNA: TGTGCCAGCAGCCCGGACAGCTATGGCTACACCTTC. The chain joins TRBV7-2 to TRBJ1-2; tentative D call: TRBD1 (6 bases). There are 12 residues in the CDR3. Germline V gene sequence: CDR1 SGHTA, CDR2 FQGNSA. V dropped 5 bases and J dropped 4 bases, with 8 bases sitting between them.

J is TRBJ2-3 and V is TRBV6-1, with TRBD2 matching 15 bases. The V and J ends lost 2 bases and 4 bases, in that order; junction bases with no gene match: 4. The CDR3 spans 17 residues. Germline V gene sequence: CDR1 MNHNS, CDR2 SASEGT. The CDR3 DNA sequence: TGTGCCAGCAGTGAACCGGGACTAGCGGGAGGCCCAGATACGCAGTATTTT. Protein: CASSEPGLAGGPDTQYF.

The rearrangement joins TRBV13 to TRBJ1-5; no reliable D call. Per germline, CDR1 PRHDT and CDR2 FYEKMQ (reference sequence). The CDR3 extends over 13 amino acids. V dropped 4 bases and J dropped 4 bases, with 8 bases sitting between them. The CDR3 loop reads CASSWQDNQPQHF. In DNA, the CDR3 is TGTGCCAGCAGCTGGCAGGATAATCAGCCCCAGCATTTT.